Each of the 5 T cell receptor beta chains below was sequenced from the same sample in a study of T cell responses to AZD1222 COVID-19 vaccine. Using immunoSEQ multiplex PCR, the repertoire was profiled, and TCRdb retains in-frame clones only, with some absent. The table records 100,000 or so clones, about 82% of them present only once. Sequencing used peripheral blood, obtained 28 days after the second AZD1222 dose. The source of these receptors is an adult who received the AZD1222 COVID-19 vaccine.

The chain has TRBV7-8 and TRBJ2-1; D is perhaps TRBD2 (7 bases). V was trimmed by 3 bases and J by 4 bases, leaving 13 bases between them. The CDR3 spans 15 residues. Germline V gene data show CDR1 as SGHVS and CDR2 as FQNEAQ. The CDR3 reads CASSLDSGEYNEQFF. The CDR3 DNA reads as TGTGCCAGCAGCTTGGACAGCGGGGAGTACAATGAGCAGTTCTTC.

This clone was counted only a few times. V is TRBV10-3 and J is TRBJ2-1; D is perhaps TRBD1 or TRBD2 (6 bases each). Germline values: CDR1 ENHRY, CDR2 SYGVKD. Trimming left V 6 bases short and J 7 bases short, with 13 bases between. This CDR3 spans 13 amino acids. The CDR3 DNA reads as TGTGCCATCAGGGGGGGCCCCCCAAATGAGCAGTTCTTC. Encoded protein: CAIRGGPPNEQFF.

The rearrangement joins TRBV7-3 to TRBJ2-5, with D unclear. Looked up from germline, CDR1 is SGHTA and CDR2 is FQGTGA. Trimming stripped 5 bases from V and 0 bases from J, with 7 bases between. CDR3 size: 13 residues. As DNA, the CDR3 is TGTGCCAGCAGCCCGCCGAACCAAGAGACCCAGTACTTC. Amino acids: CASSPPNQETQYF.

The genes are TRBV11-2 and TRBJ2-7, with D possibly matching TRBD1 (5 bases). The germline gives CDR1 SGHAT, CDR2 FQNNGV. Trimming took 3 bases from V and 3 from J, leaving 18 bases between them. The CDR3 runs 16 residues. This chain's CDR3 is CASSLSSDRRSYEQYF. DNA for the CDR3: TGTGCCAGCAGCTTGTCCTCAGACAGAAGGAGCTACGAGCAGTACTTC.

The chain couples TRBV5-1 to TRBJ2-2; D not resolved. Germline CDR1 and CDR2: SGHRS and YFSETQ. Trimming removed 0 bases at V and 6 bases at J, with 6 bases between. The CDR3 has 13 residues. CDR3 residues: CASSLVGSGELFF. For the CDR3, the DNA is TGCGCCAGCAGCTTGGTCGGTTCCGGGGAGCTGTTTTTT.